The entry below describes one T cell receptor beta chain. The data stem from a study of PD-L1 blockade in urothelial cancer. Study overall: It was at 3 weeks (second dose) and 6 weeks after treatment start that blood was analyzed.

Some clones are missing from TCRdb's copy, which holds only in-frame ones; the method was immunoSEQ multiplex PCR. The data show 40,000 to 45,000 clones, around 82% seen once. The clonotype was recovered from a man aged 70-80 years with urothelial cancer. Sequencing used PBMCs, obtained around atezolizumab (anti-PD-L1) treatment.

CDR3 sequence: CASSYEQGGAYEQYF. The CDR3 DNA reads as TGTGCCAGCAGTTACGAACAGGGTGGCGCCTACGAGCAGTACTTC. The rearrangement uses TRBV27 and TRBJ2-7; D possibly corresponds to TRBD1 (6 bases). Per the germline V gene, CDR1 is MNHEY and CDR2 is SMNVEV (reference sequence). The CDR3 totals 15 residues. The V gene lost 4 bases and the J gene lost 2 bases, with 15 bases spanning the gap.